Listed below are T cell receptor beta chains from one sample, sequenced in a study of human T cells and chemical hapten exposure. From the RACE reads, TCRdb called clonotypes with MiXCR, one entry per CDR3 protein. The repertoire holds 100,000 or so distinct CDR3 sequences, with under 40% as singletons. Source: whole blood, taken in connection with sensitization to the hapten diphenylcyclopropenone (DPC). The receptors derive from a man aged 40-49 years with alopecia areata. Some clones in this sample may be carry-over from other donors' samples. Each CDR3 is given with its conserved first and last residue. The D gene is left open where the match is weak. A clone size is listed for some rows: how often the clone was seen (once, few, many), or a class if it is expanded.

J gene	clone size	V gene	D gene	CDR3 protein	CDR3 DNA
TRBJ2-7	few	TRBV6-5	-	CASPLWEYF	TGTGCCAGCCCACTATGGGAGTACTTC
TRBJ2-1	-	TRBV5-5	-	CASSGSLDNEQFF	TGTGCCAGCAGTGGTAGTCTGGACAATGAGCAGTTCTTC
TRBJ2-7	few	TRBV24-1	-	CATSDGGVTGYEQYF	TGTGCCACCAGTGATGGGGGAGTAACCGGCTACGAGCAGTACTTC
TRBJ2-3	-	TRBV5-1	TRBD2	CASSFYLQTSGTDTQYF	TGCGCCAGCAGCTTCTACCTACAAACTAGCGGCACAGATACGCAGTATTTT
TRBJ2-6	-	TRBV7-9	TRBD1	CASSVDPGGPGANVLTF	TGTGCCAGCAGCGTAGACCCAGGGGGCCCTGGGGCCAACGTCCTGACTTTC
TRBJ2-1	-	TRBV4-2	TRBD2	CASSQGTSGLGEQFF	TGTGCCAGCAGCCAAGGGACTAGCGGGTTGGGGGAGCAGTTCTTC
TRBJ1-4	once	TRBV7-9	-	CASSPRLTERFNEKLFF	TGTGCCAGCAGCCCTCGCCTGACAGAGCGGTTTAATGAAAAACTGTTTTTT
TRBJ2-2	few	TRBV12-3/TRBV12-4	-	CASSFSPGTAGELFF	TGTGCCAGCAGTTTTTCTCCGGGGACGGCCGGGGAGCTGTTTTTT
TRBJ2-3	-	TRBV7-2	TRBD2	CASSYLRTSAADTQYF	TGTGCCAGCAGCTACCTAAGGACTAGCGCGGCAGATACGCAGTATTTT
TRBJ2-3	-	TRBV15	-	CATSRDNGGSTDTQYF	TGTGCCACCAGCAGAGATAATGGGGGAAGCACAGATACGCAGTATTTT
TRBJ2-7	-	TRBV10-3	TRBD2	CAIATGGYEQYF	TGTGCCATTGCGACGGGGGGCTACGAGCAGTACTTC
TRBJ2-3	-	TRBV18	TRBD1	CASSPWDSPGTDTQYF	TGTGCCAGCTCACCTTGGGACAGTCCTGGCACAGATACGCAGTATTTT
TRBJ2-1	few	TRBV11-2	-	CASSLHGNEQFF	TGTGCCAGCAGCCTTCACGGGAATGAGCAGTTCTTC
TRBJ2-2	few	TRBV7-6	-	CASSLWVGTGELFF	TGTGCCAGCAGCTTATGGGTGGGGACCGGGGAGCTGTTTTTT
TRBJ2-1	few	TRBV2	-	CASRSRGLSYNEQFF	TGTGCCAGCAGAAGCAGAGGTCTCTCCTACAATGAGCAGTTCTTC
TRBJ1-1	few	TRBV20-1	-	CSAVGGNTEAFF	TGCAGTGCTGTCGGCGGGAACACTGAAGCTTTCTTT
TRBJ1-1	few	TRBV29-1	-	CSVETGLRTEAFF	TGCAGCGTTGAAACGGGGCTGAGGACTGAAGCTTTCTTT
TRBJ2-1	-	TRBV19	-	CASSEAGSSYNEQFF	TGTGCCAGTAGCGAGGCCGGGAGCTCCTACAATGAGCAGTTCTTC
TRBJ2-6	-	TRBV27	-	CASSRNSGANVLTF	TGTGCCAGCAGTCGGAACTCTGGGGCCAACGTCCTGACTTTC
TRBJ2-6	-	TRBV6-2/TRBV6-3	-	CASSYSGGSGANVLTF	TGTGCCAGCAGTTACTCAGGGGGATCCGGGGCCAACGTCCTGACTTTC
TRBJ2-5	-	TRBV14	TRBD1	CASSQDPGGLETQYF	TGTGCCAGCAGCCAAGACCCAGGGGGCTTGGAGACCCAGTACTTC
TRBJ2-3	-	TRBV20-1	-	CSARASTDTQYF	TGCAGTGCTAGAGCTAGCACAGATACGCAGTATTTT
TRBJ1-1	few	TRBV25-1	-	CASSGVGVNTEAFF	TGTGCCAGCAGTGGTGTAGGGGTGAACACTGAAGCTTTCTTT
TRBJ2-2	few	TRBV29-1	-	CSVRDGAGELFF	TGCAGCGTTAGGGATGGCGCCGGGGAGCTGTTTTTT
TRBJ1-2	few	TRBV5-8	-	CASSLNIGDYGYTF	TGTGCCAGCAGCTTAAATATAGGGGACTATGGCTACACCTTC
TRBJ1-1	few	TRBV6-1	TRBD1	CASSKWTGGDTEAFF	TGTGCCAGCAGTAAATGGACAGGAGGGGACACTGAAGCTTTCTTT
TRBJ1-1	-	TRBV20-1	-	CSARANMNTEAFF	TGCAGTGCTAGGGCGAACATGAACACTGAAGCTTTCTTT
TRBJ1-3	-	TRBV6-5	-	CASAIVGQYSGNTIYF	TGTGCCAGCGCTATTGTTGGGCAATACTCTGGAAACACCATATATTTT
TRBJ2-3	-	TRBV14	-	CASSQDFVGSQYF	TGTGCCAGCAGCCAAGATTTTGTGGGGTCGCAGTATTTT
TRBJ1-2	few	TRBV20-1	TRBD1	CSATRQGRGYGYTF	TGCAGTGCTACGCGACAGGGGAGAGGCTATGGCTACACCTTC
TRBJ1-4	-	TRBV15	-	CATSRGGYNEKLFF	TGTGCCACCAGCAGAGGAGGGTATAATGAAAAACTGTTTTTT
TRBJ2-7	few	TRBV20-1	-	CSAPWTAKTYEQYF	TGCAGTGCCCCCTGGACGGCCAAGACCTACGAGCAGTACTTC
TRBJ1-4	-	TRBV28	-	CASSSDLNNEKLFF	TGTGCCAGCAGTTCGGACCTAAATAATGAAAAACTGTTTTTT
TRBJ2-1	many	TRBV15	TRBD2	CATSRALAGNNEQFF	TGTGCCACCAGCAGAGCGCTAGCGGGAAACAATGAGCAGTTCTTC
TRBJ1-2	once	TRBV11-3	TRBD1	CASSLDGTGSYGYTF	TGTGCCAGCAGCTTAGATGGGACAGGGTCCTATGGCTACACCTTC
TRBJ2-1	-	TRBV12-3/TRBV12-4	-	CASSLGPTEQFF	TGTGCCAGCAGCCTTGGGCCCACTGAGCAGTTCTTC
TRBJ2-3	few	TRBV12-3/TRBV12-4	-	CASSFGVPQADTQYF	TGTGCCAGCAGTTTCGGGGTTCCTCAGGCAGATACGCAGTATTTT
TRBJ1-6	few	TRBV12-3/TRBV12-4	TRBD1	CASRGTGSYNSPLHF	TGTGCCAGCAGGGGGACAGGCTCCTATAATTCACCCCTCCACTTT
TRBJ2-3	-	TRBV29-1	TRBD2	CSAGGLVEKRGTQYF	TGCAGCGCTGGTGGACTAGTCGAGAAGAGGGGTACGCAGTATTTT
TRBJ1-1	-	TRBV12-3/TRBV12-4	-	CASSFPTENTEAFF	TGTGCCAGCAGTTTCCCGACGGAGAACACTGAAGCTTTCTTT
TRBJ2-5	-	TRBV29-1	-	CSVELGAGTQYF	TGCAGCGTTGAACTTGGGGCGGGAACCCAGTACTTC
TRBJ1-6	-	TRBV6-5	-	CASSSQGSNSPLHF	TGTGCCAGCAGTTCCCAGGGGTCTAATTCACCCCTCCACTTT
TRBJ2-3	-	TRBV7-9	-	CASSFYFGGITDTQYF	TGTGCCAGCAGCTTTTATTTCGGGGGAATCACAGATACGCAGTATTTT
TRBJ1-5	-	TRBV6-8	-	CASRWCEGIQPQHF	TGTGCCAGCAGGTGGTGTGAGGGGATACAGCCCCAGCATTTT
TRBJ2-7	-	TRBV7-2	TRBD1	CASLGDSHEQYF	TGTGCCAGCTTGGGGGACAGTCACGAGCAGTACTTC
TRBJ2-3	few	TRBV20-1	-	CSARGLGMVADTQYF	TGCAGTGCTAGAGGGTTAGGGATGGTCGCAGATACGCAGTATTTT
TRBJ1-5	-	TRBV7-2	TRBD1	CASTTGQGDQPQHF	TGTGCCAGCACCACGGGACAGGGGGATCAGCCCCAGCATTTT
TRBJ1-2	-	TRBV9	-	CASSVDGGSFNYGYTF	TGTGCCAGCAGCGTAGATGGGGGTTCATTTAACTATGGCTACACCTTC
TRBJ1-1	few	TRBV30	TRBD1	CAWSQQGVTEAFF	TGTGCCTGGAGTCAGCAGGGGGTCACTGAAGCTTTCTTT
TRBJ2-3	few	TRBV20-1	-	CSYQDYTTDTQYF	TGCAGTTACCAGGACTACACCACAGATACGCAGTATTTT
TRBJ2-2	-	TRBV28	TRBD2	CASSFVGRGTTGELFF	TGTGCCAGCAGTTTTGTAGGGAGGGGAACAACCGGGGAGCTGTTTTTT
TRBJ2-4	-	TRBV19	TRBD1	CASRGTGVDIQYF	TGTGCCAGTAGGGGGACAGGGGTGGACATTCAGTACTTC
TRBJ2-1	few	TRBV20-1	TRBD2	CSAGRTSSGRGNEQFF	TGCAGTGCTGGGCGGACCTCTAGCGGGAGGGGCAATGAGCAGTTCTTC
TRBJ1-6	-	TRBV7-9	-	CASSLLSLNSPLHF	TGTGCCAGCAGCTTACTTAGCCTAAATTCACCCCTCCACTTT
TRBJ1-2	-	TRBV6-5	-	CASSPEGLYGYTF	TGTGCCAGCAGTCCCGAAGGGCTTTATGGCTACACCTTC